This record concerns one T cell receptor beta chain sequence. The record originates from a study of identical twins. Through template switching, a universal primer site was introduced, and the cDNA contained unique molecular identifiers. MiXCR, run by TCRdb on the 5' RACE reads, gives a single entry per CDR3 protein. Of 1.5 million to 2 million distinct CDR3 sequences listed, roughly a third are singletons. The receptor was isolated from a newborn girl in good health. The sample consisted of cord blood.

The CDR3 DNA is TGTGCCAGCAGCTTTTCGTTCGGCAATCAGCCCCAGCATTTT. Amino acids: CASSFSFGNQPQHF. This chain connects TRBV7-2 to TRBJ1-5; no definite D call. CDR1 SGHTA and CDR2 FQGNSA come from the germline V gene. V lost 3 bases and J 2 bases, leaving 8 bases between the germline ends. The CDR3 extends over 14 amino acids. Full variable domain (outside the CDR3, taken from reference TRBV7-2 and TRBJ1-5): GAGVSQSPSNKVTEKGKDVELRCDPISGHTALYWYRQSLGQGLEFLIYFQGNSAPDKSGLPSDRFSAERTGGSVSTLTIQRTQQEDSAVYLCASSFSFGNQPQHFGDGTRLSIL.